These 6 T cell receptor beta chains originate from one sample sequenced in a study of shared clonotypes between healthy human individuals. This table comes from immunoSEQ multiplex PCR, and its TCRdb copy is limited to in-frame clones, with some not included. The data show 400,000 to 500,000 clones, with 79% seen just once and 9.5% to 15% held by the top ten. Sequencing was done on a sample of PBMCs. Every receptor here comes from a middle-aged woman in good health. Some clones in this sample may be carry-over from other donors' samples.

This sequence joins TRBV28 and TRBJ1-4; the match to TRBD1 covers 10 bases. V trimming: 7 bases; J trimming: 6 bases; junction bases outside the gene matches: 2. Germline lookup yields CDR1 MDHEN and CDR2 SYDVKM. The CDR3 spans 13 residues. The chain's CDR3 is CASTGTGDEKLFF. The CDR3 region has the DNA TGTGCCAGCACCGGGACAGGGGATGAAAAACTGTTTTTT.

The chain has TRBV14 and TRBJ1-1; D unresolved. Germline V CDR1 and CDR2: SGHDN, FVKESK. The CDR3 runs 15 residues. Deletions cut 4 bases from V and 6 bases from J, with 18 bases between. The CDR3 is CASSPRLSGSAEAFF. The CDR3 DNA sequence: TGTGCCAGCAGCCCACGACTTTCAGGTAGCGCTGAAGCTTTCTTT.

The chain combines TRBV27 with TRBJ2-1; 7 bases are a match to TRBD2. V was pared by 5 bases and J by 0 bases, with 10 bases of the junction left unmatched. CDR1 is MNHEY, CDR2 SMNVEV, per germline (reference sequence). CDR3 length: 17 residues. The CDR3 reads CASSLIGGSGSYNEQFF. The CDR3 DNA sequence: TGTGCCAGCAGTCTTATCGGGGGGTCGGGCTCCTACAATGAGCAGTTCTTC.

On this clone: The sample holds other DNA sequences that translate to the same CDR3. The chain has TRBV2 and TRBJ1-3; D is undetermined. In germline, CDR1 is SNHLY, CDR2 FYNNEI. The CDR3 sequence is 12 residues long. V shed 2 bases and J shed 2 bases, with 1 base lying between them. The CDR3 region has the DNA TGTGCCAGCAGTGAAACTGGAAACACCATATATTTT. As protein: CASSETGNTIYF.

Of note for this clone: Other DNA sequences from this sample encode an identical CDR3 as well. The chain is built from TRBV11-2 and TRBJ2-7; D remains ambiguous. V was clipped by 1 base and J by 0 bases, with 4 bases between them. This CDR3 has 13 amino acids. The germline V gene has CDR1 SGHAT and CDR2 FQNNGV. The CDR3 sequence is CASSLGFSYEQYF. CDR3 sequence (DNA): TGTGCCAGCAGCTTAGGCTTCTCCTACGAGCAGTACTTC. The whole variable domain, filled in from reference TRBV11-2 and TRBJ2-7, reads EAGVAQSPRYKIIEKRQSVAFWCNPISGHATLYWYQQILGQGPKLLIQFQNNGVVDDSQLPKDRFSAERLKGVDSTLKIQPAKLEDSAVYLCASSLGFSYEQYFGPGTRLTVT.

This clone was counted once. A read error is the likely source, as a far larger clone sits one nucleotide away. The chain joins TRBV18 to TRBJ1-2, with unresolved D. The CDR3 runs 15 residues. With 6 bases removed from V and 4 bases from J, the gap between germline ends came to 18 bases. Germline V gives CDR1 KGHSH, CDR2 LQKENI. The CDR3 reads CASSQTRDTSYGYTF. The DNA for the CDR3 is TGTGCCAGCTCTCAAACCCGGGATACATCCTATGGCTACACCTTC.